This TCR beta chain was found in a study of blood T cell repertoires in COVID-19 (dated by TCRdb to between 2020 and 2021). Broadly, across the study: Samples covering the acute and convalescent phases of COVID-19 were provided by collaborators in the United States, Italy and Spain. The samples were drawn from the first 160 participants of the ongoing ImmuneRACE study and from 1,254 subjects provided by 6 global collaborators. HLA class I and class II types, where available, came from metadata supplied by the sample provider rather than from assay-based typing. The sample metadata nearly always contained a de-identified subject ID, COVID-19 status, age in years and sex. The repertoires were released in a freely available public database meant as a resource for research on the immune response to SARS-CoV-2. The prospective study material was composed of cDNA or gDNA derived from T cells, B-cell-depleted T cells, or PBMCs. Deeply sampled blood TCRbeta repertoires from subjects exposed to, actively infected with, or recovered from COVID-19 were included in the dataset. General conclusions and limits of the study: The amount of clinical and demographic metadata varied by source and participant and was provided uncurated.

One collaborating source in Seattle enrolled patients while the patients were actively infected and followed the patients over time throughout the course of disease. Whole blood was collected in K2EDTA tubes by collaborating institutions according to the institutions' own protocols. For TCRbeta analysis, collaborators shipped samples as frozen whole blood, isolated PBMCs, or DNA extracted from either of those sample types. Turning to this clone: There is no known antigen for this receptor. No qualities accompany the bases; no much larger clone lies one base away.

TCRbeta CDR3 regions were amplified from genomic DNA using the immunoSEQ Assay, a bias-controlled multiplex PCR. The published analysis was carried out like this. Nucleated cell counts per sample were estimated from amplification of reference gene primers within the assay. To quantify the absolute abundance of each unique TCRbeta CDR3 rearrangement, sequence reads were collapsed and filtered. For each sample, productive Simpson clonality was calculated by taking the square root of Simpson's diversity index across productive rearrangements. Not all clones reach the TCRdb copy of this immuneACCESS table, which keeps in-frame sequences only. Checked studies attribute under half of the gap to unresolved V genes and leave the rest unexplained. The V and J calls and clone size were taken over from that table, and D and trimming were inferred from the DNA. The sample includes under 450,000 clones, with over 75% observed a single time. Around 1.5% of the sample rests with the top ten.

The clonotype was recovered from a woman aged 40-49 years with COVID-19, enrolled during active disease. Sequenced material: peripheral blood.

DNA sequence: TGCGCCAGCAGTCCCCCGGGACTAGCGGGGGAGGTAGATACGCAGTATTTT. Its translation is CASSPPGLAGEVDTQYF. The chain employs TRBV10-1 and TRBJ2-3; TRBD2 matches 14 bases in the middle. For CDR1 and CDR2, the germline V gene (reference sequence) lists WNHNN and SYGVQD. The CDR3 spans 17 residues, from the cysteine through the phenylalanine. The retained sequence is limited to the CDR3, 51 bases, with the frame set at the first base. Germline trimming amounts to 5 bases on V and 5 bases on J, with 9 as the count of junction bases outside the gene matches.